Listed below are T cell receptor beta chains from one sample, sequenced in a study of control samples from healthy donors and cancer patients. This table comes from immunoSEQ multiplex PCR, and its TCRdb copy is limited to in-frame clones, with some not included. The sample holds approximately 220,000 clones, just under 95% seen once. The sample consisted of blood. The source is a man aged 50 to 60 in good health. Each CDR3 is given with its conserved first and last residue. D genes are given only for firm matches. Clone size is shown for a subset of rows, as once, few, many or a class of expanded clone.

>TRBJ1-1|TRBV6-1|13|TRBD1|NA
TGTGCCAGCAGTGAGGGAAGACAGGGGAAAGCTTTCTTT
CASSEGRQGKAFF
>TRBJ2-3|TRBV5-1|17|TRBD2|NA
TGCGCCAGCAGCTTGTCTAGCGGGGGGACCGCTACAGATACGCAGTATTTT
CASSLSSGGTATDTQYF
>TRBJ2-1|TRBV5-1|16|TRBD1|NA
TGCGCCAGCAGCCCGACCTCAGGGGGCGCGACCCATGAGCAGTTCTTC
CASSPTSGGATHEQFF
>TRBJ1-2|TRBV5-4|15|NA|NA
TGTGCCAGCAGTCGATTAATGGGGGGGAACTATGGCTACACCTTC
CASSRLMGGNYGYTF
>TRBJ1-2|TRBV5-4|14|TRBD1|NA
TGTGCCAGCAGCGAGCCGGGACAGAACTATGGCTACACCTTC
CASSEPGQNYGYTF
>TRBJ1-5|TRBV24-1|15|NA|NA
TGTGCCACCAGTGAAGGCTCGGGAAGCAATCAGCCCCAGCATTTT
CATSEGSGSNQPQHF
>TRBJ2-2|TRBV10-1|13|TRBD1|NA
TGCGCCAGCAGCTGGACAGGGGCCGGGGAGCTGTTTTTT
CASSWTGAGELFF
>TRBJ2-7|TRBV28|14|NA|NA
TGTGCCAGCAGTAGACCAGGGGGGACCTACGAGCAGTACTTC
CASSRPGGTYEQYF
>TRBJ2-7|TRBV5-1|15|TRBD1|NA
TGCGCCAGCAGCCAGGGACAGGCATTTCCCTACGAGCAGTACTTC
CASSQGQAFPYEQYF
>TRBJ2-5|TRBV21-1|16|NA|once
TGTGCCAGCAGCAAAGCGGCCAGGGGTCCCCTAGGCACCCAGTACTTC
CASSKAARGPLGTQYF
>TRBJ1-6|TRBV28|16|NA|NA
TGTGCCAGCAGTTTCGCCCAGGGGTCCTATAATTCACCCCTCCACTTT
CASSFAQGSYNSPLHF
>TRBJ1-3|TRBV6-5|14|NA|NA
TGTGCCAGCAACGCGGGACCCTCTGGAAACACCATATATTTT
CASNAGPSGNTIYF
>TRBJ2-5|TRBV4-1|14|NA|once
TGCGCCAGCAGCCAGACCTCTCAGGTGGAGACCCAGTACTTC
CASSQTSQVETQYF
>TRBJ1-1|TRBV19|12|TRBD1|NA
TGTGCCAGTTCGACAGGGGGCTCTGAAGCTTTCTTT
CASSTGGSEAFF
>TRBJ1-1|TRBV5-1|15|TRBD1|once
TGCGCCAGCAGCTTCCAGGGGGCCAGGAACACTGAAGCTTTCTTT
CASSFQGARNTEAFF
>TRBJ2-3|TRBV5-1|15|NA|NA
TGCGCCAGCAGCTTGCGAGGGGATGGGACAGATACGCAGTATTTT
CASSLRGDGTDTQYF
>TRBJ1-6|TRBV5-1|12|NA|NA
TGCGCCAGCAGCTTGGGAAATTCACCCCTCCACTTT
CASSLGNSPLHF
>TRBJ1-2|TRBV19|12|NA|once
TGTGCCAGTAGGCCGAAAGGCTATGGCTACACCTTC
CASRPKGYGYTF
>TRBJ1-5|TRBV5-6|13|NA|NA
TGTGCCAGCAGCTTGGTGGCGGCCGAGCCCCAGCATTTT
CASSLVAAEPQHF
>TRBJ1-1|TRBV6-5|14|NA|few
TGTGCCAGCAGTTACTCTGGGGGGAACACTGAAGCTTTCTTT
CASSYSGGNTEAFF
>TRBJ2-3|TRBV5-4|16|NA|NA
TGTGCCAGCAGCCCCGGGACCCTCCCGAGCACAGATACGCAGTATTTT
CASSPGTLPSTDTQYF
>TRBJ2-3|TRBV4-3|19|TRBD2|NA
TGCGCCAGCAGCCAAGAGTTTAGCGGGGGGCGATCTAGCACAGATACGCAGTATTTT
CASSQEFSGGRSSTDTQYF
>TRBJ1-1|TRBV6-6|12|NA|NA
TGTGCCAGCAGGAGGACGACAGGTGAAGCTTTCTTT
CASRRTTGEAFF
>TRBJ2-2|TRBV30|17|NA|NA
TGTGCCTGGAGAAAGCTCCCGGGGGCCGACAACACCGGGGAGCTGTTTTTT
CAWRKLPGADNTGELFF
>TRBJ2-7|TRBV5-5|14|NA|NA
TGTGCCAGCAGCTATACGCCTCAAATGCAATGGAGCTACTTC
CASSYTPQMQWSYF
>TRBJ2-7|TRBV5-1|13|NA|NA
TGCGCCAGCAGCTCGGAGGGTCTCTACGAGCAGTACTTC
CASSSEGLYEQYF
>TRBJ2-2|TRBV5-4|17|TRBD1|once
TGTGCCAGCAGCTTGGCTCCCCCAGGGGGCGCCCCCGGGGAGCTGTTTTTT
CASSLAPPGGAPGELFF
>TRBJ2-2|TRBV9|19|TRBD2|NA
TGTGCCAGCAACCCCGGGTTCGAAGGAGGAGCGGGGGGGCCCGGGGAGCTGTTTTTT
CASNPGFEGGAGGPGELFF
>TRBJ1-1|TRBV5-1|14|TRBD1|NA
TGCGCCAGCAGCCCGGACAGGCAGAACACTGAAGCTTTCTTT
CASSPDRQNTEAFF
>TRBJ1-1|TRBV5-6|15|TRBD1|once
TGTGCCAGCAGCCCTCCACAGGGGGCGAGGACTGAAGCTTTCTTT
CASSPPQGARTEAFF
>TRBJ1-1|TRBV2|15|NA|NA
TGTGCCACCACACCGGGACATCCGGTGGACACTGAAGCTTTCTTT
CATTPGHPVDTEAFF
>TRBJ1-1|TRBV18|14|NA|once
TGTGCCAGCTCACCACCGACAGACAACACTGAAGCTTTCTTT
CASSPPTDNTEAFF
>TRBJ1-1|TRBV7-3|15|TRBD1|few
TGTGCCAGCAGCTCCGGGACAGGGGATAACACTGAAGCTTTCTTT
CASSSGTGDNTEAFF
>TRBJ1-1|TRBV10-3|12|NA|few
TGTGCCATCAGGGGATCGAACACTGAAGCTTTCTTT
CAIRGSNTEAFF
>TRBJ2-3|TRBV5-6|13|NA|NA
TGTGCCAGCAGCTTACCAGGGGTGGATACGCAGTATTTT
CASSLPGVDTQYF
>TRBJ2-2|TRBV15|14|NA|NA
TGTGCCACCATCGGGACAACCCACACCGGGGAGCTGTTTTTT
CATIGTTHTGELFF
>TRBJ1-1|TRBV11-2|11|NA|NA
TGTGCCAGCAGCCTCGAGACTGAAGCTTTCTTT
CASSLETEAFF
>TRBJ2-7|TRBV3-1/TRBV3-2|12|NA|NA
TGTGCCAGCAGCCAGGTGTCCTACGAGCAGTACTTC
CASSQVSYEQYF
>TRBJ2-5|TRBV15|13|NA|NA
TGTGCCACCTCCCGTCGGGGTCAAGAGACCCAGTACTTC
CATSRRGQETQYF
>TRBJ1-1|TRBV10-3|15|TRBD1|NA
TGTGCCATCAGTGTAGGGCCGGGACAGGGGATCGAGGCTTTCTTT
CAISVGPGQGIEAFF
>TRBJ1-2|TRBV7-8|13|NA|NA
TGTGCCAGCAGCTCCATGGACAGCTCTGGCTACACCTTC
CASSSMDSSGYTF
>TRBJ1-3|TRBV6-6|14|NA|NA
TGTGCCAGCAGTTATGTAGGGGCCGGAAACACCATATATTTT
CASSYVGAGNTIYF
>TRBJ2-1|TRBV5-5|14|TRBD2|NA
TGTGCCAGCAGCCGGGGACTAGCCTACAATGAGCAGTTCTTC
CASSRGLAYNEQFF
>TRBJ1-1|TRBV5-1|15|NA|NA
TGCGCCAGCAGCTTGGCCAGAGTAGGGGACACTGAAGCTTTCTTT
CASSLARVGDTEAFF
>TRBJ2-2|TRBV11-2|16|TRBD1|NA
TGTGCCAGCAGCTTAAAGGCCAGGGGGCGCCCCGGGGAGCTGTTTTTT
CASSLKARGRPGELFF
>TRBJ1-2|TRBV6-1|15|NA|few
TGTGCCAGCAGTGAGGTCCGGTCGACGGCATTTGGCTACACCTTC
CASSEVRSTAFGYTF
>TRBJ1-6|TRBV7-2|12|NA|NA
TGTGCCAGCAGCGCACAGGGCCCTACCCTCCACTTT
CASSAQGPTLHF
>TRBJ1-6|TRBV27|14|NA|NA
TGTGCCAGCAGTTTTCAGGGGATGGGGTCACCCCTCCACTTT
CASSFQGMGSPLHF
>TRBJ2-3|TRBV2|14|TRBD2|NA
TGTGCCAGCAGGGTCGGGGGGGGTAAAGATACGCAGTATTTT
CASRVGGGKDTQYF
>TRBJ2-1|TRBV5-1|16|TRBD2|NA
TGCGCCAGCAGCTCGACTAGCGGGGGTTCCTACAATGAGCAGTTCTTC
CASSSTSGGSYNEQFF
>TRBJ1-3|TRBV2|15|NA|NA
TGTGCCAGCAGTAGTGCTAAATTCTCTGGAAACACCATATATTTT
CASSSAKFSGNTIYF
>TRBJ2-3|TRBV5-6|15|NA|NA
TGTGCCAGCAGCTTAGGACAGGGAGGGCGCCTTCCGCAGTATTTT
CASSLGQGGRLPQYF
>TRBJ1-1|TRBV14|15|NA|NA
TGTGCCAGCAGCAGGGGCGGGACCCAGAACACTGAAGCTTTCTTT
CASSRGGTQNTEAFF
>TRBJ1-5|TRBV13|12|NA|NA
TGTGCCAGCAGCCCGCCGAATCAGCCCCAGCATTTT
CASSPPNQPQHF